This T cell receptor (beta chain) was obtained from a study of blood T cell repertoires in COVID-19 (dated by TCRdb to between 2020 and 2021). Concerning the study at large: The collaborator samples originated in the United States, Italy and Spain and spanned the acute and convalescent phases of COVID-19. Subjects who had been exposed to COVID-19, were actively infected with it, or had recovered from it provided the deeply sampled blood TCRbeta repertoires that made up the dataset. Samples were obtained from the ongoing ImmuneRACE study (first 160 participants) and from 1,254 subjects provided by 6 global collaborators. A de-identified subject ID, COVID-19 status, age in years and sex were almost always included in the sample metadata. Where available, HLA class I and class II types were taken from metadata supplied by the sample provider and were not determined by assay-based typing. The repertoires were released in a freely available public database meant as a resource for research on the immune response to SARS-CoV-2. The prospective study material was composed of cDNA or gDNA derived from T cells, B-cell-depleted T cells, or PBMCs.

The collaborating institutions used their own protocols to collect whole blood in K2EDTA tubes. For TCRbeta analysis, collaborators shipped samples in one of three forms: frozen whole blood, isolated PBMCs, or DNA extracted from either of those sample types. What the research found in general, with its limitations: The quantity of clinical and demographic metadata differed by source and by participant and was supplied without curation.

TCRbeta CDR3 regions were amplified from genomic DNA using the immunoSEQ Assay, a bias-controlled multiplex PCR. The original pipeline was this. Within the assay, amplification of reference gene primers was used to estimate how many nucleated cells each sample contained. To quantify the absolute abundance of each unique TCRbeta CDR3 rearrangement, sequence reads were collapsed and filtered. Productive Simpson clonality was computed per sample as the square root of Simpson's diversity index over productive rearrangements. This immuneACCESS table, as held by TCRdb, lists in-frame sequences with V and J called but not all clones. Of the missing ones, under half trace to an unresolved V gene in checked studies; the others have no known cause. V and J calls and clone size are copied from that table; D and trimming were computed from the DNA. Counted in this sample were hundreds of thousands of clones; around 85% of them appeared once. The top ten constitute approximately 7.9% of the sample.

Of note for this clone: No cognate antigen has been identified for it. No qualities accompany the bases; no much larger clone lies one base away.

This TCR was recovered from a human donor in a cohort sampled during active COVID-19. Sequences were obtained from peripheral blood.

The DNA reads TGCGCCAGCAGCTTGGCCGGGGGGCAGCGAGGCTACACCTTC. Translated, it gives CASSLAGGQRGYTF. Recombination linked TRBV5-1 to TRBJ1-2; perhaps TRBD1 is the D gene, with 6 bases matching. V was cut back by 0 bases and J by 8 bases, leaving a gap of 14 bases between them. CDR1 is given as SGHRS and CDR2 as YFSETQ, both from the germline V gene. The CDR3 holds 14 amino acids from the cysteine to the phenylalanine. Left in the record is the CDR3 DNA by itself, 42 bases read in frame from the first base.